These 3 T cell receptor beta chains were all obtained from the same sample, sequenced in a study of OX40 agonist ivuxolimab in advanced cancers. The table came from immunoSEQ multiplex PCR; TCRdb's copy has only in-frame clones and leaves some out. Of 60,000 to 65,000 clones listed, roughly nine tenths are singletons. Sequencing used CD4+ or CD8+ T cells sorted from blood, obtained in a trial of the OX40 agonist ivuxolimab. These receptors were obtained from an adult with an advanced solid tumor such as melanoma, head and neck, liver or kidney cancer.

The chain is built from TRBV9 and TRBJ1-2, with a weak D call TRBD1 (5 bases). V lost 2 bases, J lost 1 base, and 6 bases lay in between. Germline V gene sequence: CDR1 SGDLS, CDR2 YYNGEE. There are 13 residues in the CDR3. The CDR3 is CASSVDSNYGYTF. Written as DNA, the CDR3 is TGTGCCAGCAGCGTCGACAGTAACTATGGCTACACCTTC.

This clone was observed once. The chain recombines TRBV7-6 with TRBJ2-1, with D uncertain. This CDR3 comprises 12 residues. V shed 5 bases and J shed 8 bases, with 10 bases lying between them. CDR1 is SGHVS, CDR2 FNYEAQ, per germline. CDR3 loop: CASSPQRDEQFF. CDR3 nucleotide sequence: TGTGCCAGCAGCCCCCAAAGAGATGAGCAGTTCTTC.

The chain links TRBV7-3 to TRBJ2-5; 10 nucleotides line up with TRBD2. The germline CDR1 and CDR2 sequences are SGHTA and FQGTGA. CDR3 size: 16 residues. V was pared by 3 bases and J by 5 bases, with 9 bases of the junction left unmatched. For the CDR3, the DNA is TGTGCCAGCAGCTTGGCAGGGGCTAGCGGGAGTGAGACCCAGTACTTC. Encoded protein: CASSLAGASGSETQYF.